This is a list of T cell receptor beta chains from one sample in a study of T-cell memory formation after mild COVID-19. TCRdb re-called the 5' RACE reads with MiXCR, one entry per CDR3 protein. The data hold approximately 290,000 distinct CDR3 sequences, with 19% observed a single time. The sequenced sample consisted of PBMCs or a T cell subset sorted from them (not recorded which). The receptors were gathered from a man aged 18 to 29 who had mild COVID-19 (a few samples of this study predate the infection). Cell type and time point are not known. Both conserved end residues are part of each CDR3. Fields, in order: J gene, D gene, clone size, V gene, CDR3 DNA, CDR3 protein. A D gene is named only where the DNA matches it firmly. Size tells how often a clone was seen (once, few, many) or the class of an expanded clone, and some rows leave it out.

TRBJ2-3	.	few	TRBV5-1	TGCGCCAGCAGCTGGAAGTCGAGGGGCGGACAGTCTACGCAGTATTTT	CASSWKSRGGQSTQYF
TRBJ2-7	TRBD2	few	TRBV11-3	TGTGCCAGCAGCCCGACTAGCGGGAGTACCTACGAGCAGTACTTC	CASSPTSGSTYEQYF
TRBJ2-7	.	few	TRBV6-2/TRBV6-3	TGTGCCAGCAACGACCGGGACGAGCAGTACTTC	CASNDRDEQYF
TRBJ2-1	TRBD1	.	TRBV5-1	TGCGCCAGCAGCTTGTGGACAGGCTCGAATGAGCAGTTCTTC	CASSLWTGSNEQFF
TRBJ1-1	.	few	TRBV14	TGTGCCAGCAGCCAAGAGTCGGCAGGTCGGGTTGTAGCTTTCTTT	CASSQESAGRVVAFF
TRBJ2-3	.	.	TRBV7-2	TGTGCCAGCAGCTCACAGACTGGTGCAGATACGCAGTATTTT	CASSSQTGADTQYF
TRBJ2-2	.	few	TRBV24-1	TGTGCCACCAGTGACCACGGTCCGAACACCGGGGAGCTGTTTTTT	CATSDHGPNTGELFF
TRBJ1-1	.	.	TRBV7-6	TGTGCCAGCACCGCGAAGGACAGTTTTCTGGCTGAAGCTTTCTTT	CASTAKDSFLAEAFF
TRBJ2-5	TRBD2	few	TRBV9	TGTGCCAGCAGCGTAGGACTAGCGGGGTACCAAGAGACCCAGTACTTC	CASSVGLAGYQETQYF
TRBJ2-1	.	.	TRBV28	TGTGCCAGCAGCGACGGCTATGAGCAGTTCTTC	CASSDGYEQFF
TRBJ2-2	.	few	TRBV6-5	TGTGCCAGCACCTACCGTCTAGACACCGGGGAGCTGTTTTTT	CASTYRLDTGELFF
TRBJ2-7	.	.	TRBV27	TGTGCCAGCAGTTCTGGGACCTCCTACGAGCAGTACTTC	CASSSGTSYEQYF
TRBJ2-3	TRBD2	few	TRBV10-2	TGCGCCAGCAGTGGTCTAGCGGGGGGGTCAGATACGCAGTATTTT	CASSGLAGGSDTQYF
TRBJ1-2	TRBD1	few	TRBV5-1	TGCGCCAGCAGCTCGAGTACCGACAGGGGATTAAGAAGTGGCTACACCTTC	CASSSSTDRGLRSGYTF
TRBJ2-5	TRBD2	medium-sized	TRBV6-2/TRBV6-3	TGTGCCAGCAGTTACGAGGGAGGGGTAGAGACCCAGTACTTC	CASSYEGGVETQYF
TRBJ2-6	.	many	TRBV5-1	TGTGCCAGTAGCAGCAGGGGTTCTGGGGCCAACGTCCTGACTTTC	CASSSRGSGANVLTF
TRBJ2-3	.	.	TRBV10-2	TGCGCCAGTAGTCAGAGTTCAGATACGCAGTATTTT	CASSQSSDTQYF
TRBJ1-1	.	few	TRBV7-2	TGTGCCAGCAGCTTAGGGAGGGACCTTGAAGCTTTCTTT	CASSLGRDLEAFF
TRBJ1-2	.	.	TRBV2	TGTGCCAGCAGTGAAGAGACAGGACTCTATGGCTACACCTTC	CASSEETGLYGYTF
TRBJ2-4	.	.	TRBV23-1	TGCGCCAGCAGTCACCGGACATACCAAAAAGCCAAAAACATTCAGTACTTC	CASSHRTYQKAKNIQYF